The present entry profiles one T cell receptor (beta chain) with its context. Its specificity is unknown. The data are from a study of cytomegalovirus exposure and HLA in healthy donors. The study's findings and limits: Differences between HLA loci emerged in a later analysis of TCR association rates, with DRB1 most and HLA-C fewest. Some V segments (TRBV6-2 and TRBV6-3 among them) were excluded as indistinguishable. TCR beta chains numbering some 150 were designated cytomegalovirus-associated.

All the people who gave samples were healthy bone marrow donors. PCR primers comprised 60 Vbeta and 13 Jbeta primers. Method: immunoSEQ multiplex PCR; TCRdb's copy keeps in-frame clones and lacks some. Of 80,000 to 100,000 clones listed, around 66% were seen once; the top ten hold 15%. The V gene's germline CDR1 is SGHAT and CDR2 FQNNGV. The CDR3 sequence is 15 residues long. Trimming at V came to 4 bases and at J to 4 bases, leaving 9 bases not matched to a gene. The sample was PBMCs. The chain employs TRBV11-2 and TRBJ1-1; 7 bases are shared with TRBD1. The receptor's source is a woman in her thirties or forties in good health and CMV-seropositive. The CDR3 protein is CASSSEGAASTEAFF. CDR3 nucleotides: TGTGCCAGCAGCTCAGAGGGGGCTGCTTCCACTGAAGCTTTCTTT.